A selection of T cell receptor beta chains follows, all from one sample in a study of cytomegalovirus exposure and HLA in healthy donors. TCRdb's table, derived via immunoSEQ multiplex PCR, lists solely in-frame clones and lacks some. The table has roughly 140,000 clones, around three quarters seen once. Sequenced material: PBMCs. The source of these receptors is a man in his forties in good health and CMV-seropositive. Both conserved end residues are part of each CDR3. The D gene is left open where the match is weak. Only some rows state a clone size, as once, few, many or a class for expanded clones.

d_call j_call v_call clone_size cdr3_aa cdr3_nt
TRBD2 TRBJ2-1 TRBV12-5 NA CASGPGTSLGDEQFF TGTGCTAGTGGTCCGGGGACTAGTCTAGGTGACGAGCAGTTCTTC
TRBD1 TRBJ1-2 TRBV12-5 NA CASGFEDRESYTF TGTGCTAGTGGATTCGAGGACAGGGAGAGCTACACCTTC
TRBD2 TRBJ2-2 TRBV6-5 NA CASSYDGRAGGELFF TGTGCCAGCAGTTACGACGGGAGGGCTGGCGGGGAGCTGTTTTTT
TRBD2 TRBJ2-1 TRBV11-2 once CASSSRLAGVFNEQFF TGTGCCAGCAGCTCACGACTAGCGGGAGTATTCAATGAGCAGTTCTTC
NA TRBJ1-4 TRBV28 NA CASSFSGGDEKLFF TGTGCCAGCAGTTTCTCCGGGGGAGATGAAAAACTGTTTTTT
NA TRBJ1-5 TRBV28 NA CASTPPGFFGQPQHF TGTGCCAGCACCCCCCCGGGGTTCTTCGGTCAGCCCCAGCATTTT
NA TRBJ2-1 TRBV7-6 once CASSLGQGPYNEQFF TGTGCCAGCAGCTTAGGCCAGGGCCCCTACAATGAGCAGTTCTTC
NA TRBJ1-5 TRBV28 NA CASREGFNQPQHF TGTGCCAGCCGGGAGGGCTTCAATCAGCCCCAGCATTTT
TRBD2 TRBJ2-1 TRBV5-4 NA CASSLRVAGDNEQFF TGTGCCAGCAGCTTACGGGTAGCGGGGGACAATGAGCAGTTCTTC
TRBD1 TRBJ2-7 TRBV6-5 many CASSHGTASEQYF TGTGCCAGCAGTCACGGGACAGCCTCCGAGCAGTACTTC
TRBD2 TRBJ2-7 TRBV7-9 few CSSSFSGRVPYEQYF TGTTCCAGCAGCTTTAGCGGGAGAGTCCCCTACGAGCAGTACTTC
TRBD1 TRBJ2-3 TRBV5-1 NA CASSLETGDSDTQYF TGCGCCAGCAGCTTGGAGACAGGGGATTCAGATACGCAGTATTTT
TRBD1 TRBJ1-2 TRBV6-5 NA CASSSDRVRGYTF TGTGCCAGCAGCTCGGACAGGGTGAGGGGCTACACCTTC
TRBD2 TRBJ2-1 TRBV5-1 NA CASAGGTSGREYNEQFF TGCGCCAGCGCTGGGGGGACTAGCGGGAGGGAATACAATGAGCAGTTCTTC
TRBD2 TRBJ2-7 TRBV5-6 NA CASSLVSSGYYEQYF TGTGCCAGCAGCTTGGTGTCTAGCGGTTACTACGAGCAGTACTTC
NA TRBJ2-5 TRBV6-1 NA CASSARTVQETQYF TGTGCCAGCAGTGCCCGGACAGTTCAAGAGACCCAGTACTTC
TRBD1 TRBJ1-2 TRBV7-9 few CSSSLEGGDRVTGYTF TGTTCCAGCAGCTTAGAGGGCGGGGACAGGGTTACCGGCTACACCTTC
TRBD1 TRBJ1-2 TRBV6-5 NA CASRNRGQGTGGYTF TGTGCCAGCAGAAACAGGGGACAGGGGACGGGTGGCTACACCTTC
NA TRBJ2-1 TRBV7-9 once CSSSYRGSGYNEQFF TGTTCCAGCAGCTATCGTGGTAGCGGCTACAATGAGCAGTTCTTC
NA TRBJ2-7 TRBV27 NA CASSLRAASYEQYF TGTGCCAGCAGTTTGAGGGCGGCGTCCTACGAGCAGTACTTC
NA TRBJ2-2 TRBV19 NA CASIKSSTRGGTGELFF TGTGCCAGTATAAAGTCGAGTACCCGAGGGGGAACCGGGGAGCTGTTTTTT
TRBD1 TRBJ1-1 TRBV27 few CASSPGQGRAFF TGTGCCAGCAGTCCGGGACAGGGACGAGCTTTCTTT
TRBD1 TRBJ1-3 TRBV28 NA CASSGGGQGYGNTIYF TGTGCCAGCAGTGGGGGGGGACAGGGATACGGAAACACCATATATTTT
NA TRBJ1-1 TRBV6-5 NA CASSRGTETEAFF TGTGCCAGCAGCAGGGGCACCGAGACTGAAGCTTTCTTT
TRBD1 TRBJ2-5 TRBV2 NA CASSYPPGQGEETQYF TGTGCCAGCAGTTATCCACCGGGACAGGGAGAGGAGACCCAGTACTTC
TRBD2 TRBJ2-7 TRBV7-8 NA CASSLGTGEHLTSGSLYEQYF TGTGCCAGCAGCTTAGGGACAGGGGAACATTTGACTAGCGGGAGTCTGTACGAGCAGTACTTC
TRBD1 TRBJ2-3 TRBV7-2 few CASSLDRGGTDTQYF TGTGCCAGCAGCTTGGACAGGGGGGGAACAGATACGCAGTATTTT
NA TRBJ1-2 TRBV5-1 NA CASTRDPGGATYGYTF TGCGCCAGCACTCGAGACCCCGGCGGGGCGACCTATGGCTACACCTTC
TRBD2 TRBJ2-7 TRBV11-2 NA CASSTLLGTSGRTGFQYF TGTGCCAGCAGCACCCTACTTGGGACTAGCGGGAGGACTGGGTTTCAGTACTTC
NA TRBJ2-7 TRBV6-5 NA CASSSGSASSYEQYF TGTGCCAGCAGTTCTGGCTCCGCTAGCTCCTACGAGCAGTACTTC
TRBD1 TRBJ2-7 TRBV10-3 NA CAISGGTGDSYEQYF TGTGCCATCAGCGGCGGGACAGGGGATTCCTACGAGCAGTACTTC
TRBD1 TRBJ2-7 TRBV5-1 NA CASSSTGIMDEQYF TGCGCCAGCAGCTCGACAGGGATAATGGACGAGCAGTACTTC
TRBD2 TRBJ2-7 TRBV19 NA CASSIRGGLREQYF TGTGCCAGTAGTATTCGCGGGGGGCTCCGAGAGCAGTACTTC
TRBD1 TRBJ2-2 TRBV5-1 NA CASSLAGQLDGELFF TGCGCCAGCAGCTTGGCGGGACAGCTCGACGGGGAGCTGTTTTTT
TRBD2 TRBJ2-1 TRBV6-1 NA CASSEVGRRYNEQFF TGTGCCAGCAGTGAAGTCGGGAGGCGCTACAATGAGCAGTTCTTC
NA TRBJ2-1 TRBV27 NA CASSRELGAYNEQFF TGTGCCAGCAGTCGTGAATTGGGAGCCTACAATGAGCAGTTCTTC
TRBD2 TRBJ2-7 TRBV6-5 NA CASSSLAISSYEQYF TGTGCCAGCAGTTCACTAGCGATTAGCTCCTACGAGCAGTACTTC
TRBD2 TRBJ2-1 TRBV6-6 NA CASSRLAGGYNEQFF TGTGCCAGCAGTAGACTAGCGGGAGGGTACAATGAGCAGTTCTTC
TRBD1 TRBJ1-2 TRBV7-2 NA CASSLDGTAYSTF TGTGCCAGCAGCTTAGATGGGACAGCTTATTCCACCTTC
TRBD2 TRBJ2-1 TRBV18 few CASSPPPGREGYNEQFF TGTGCCAGCTCACCACCCCCTGGGCGGGAGGGCTACAATGAGCAGTTCTTC
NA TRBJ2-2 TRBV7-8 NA CASSLVATGELFF TGTGCCAGCAGCTTAGTAGCGACCGGGGAGCTGTTTTTT
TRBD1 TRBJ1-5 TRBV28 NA CASSAGDRRDQPQHF TGTGCCAGCAGTGCAGGGGACAGGAGGGATCAGCCCCAGCATTTT
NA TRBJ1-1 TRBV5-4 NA CASSLGGAGTEAFF TGTGCCAGCAGCTTAGGGGGGGCGGGTACTGAAGCTTTCTTT
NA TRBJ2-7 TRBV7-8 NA CASSFTGIYEQYF TGTGCCAGCAGCTTCACAGGGATCTACGAGCAGTACTTC
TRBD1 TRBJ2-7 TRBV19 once CASSTTGTGTYEQYF TGTGCCAGTAGTACCACCGGGACAGGGACCTACGAGCAGTACTTC
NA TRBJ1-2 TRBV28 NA CASSQVSLYGYTF NA
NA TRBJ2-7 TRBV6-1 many CASSLTESYEQYF TGTGCCAGCAGTTTAACCGAGAGCTACGAGCAGTACTTC
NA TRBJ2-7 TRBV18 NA CASSGTLSTYEQYF TGTGCCAGCTCAGGGACTCTATCGACCTACGAGCAGTACTTC
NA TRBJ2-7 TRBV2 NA CASSGGPGRGGYEQYF TGTGCCAGCAGTGGGGGGCCGGGAAGGGGGGGATACGAGCAGTACTTC
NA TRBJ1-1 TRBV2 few CASSENRVDTEAFF TGTGCCAGCAGTGAAAACAGGGTTGACACTGAAGCTTTCTTT
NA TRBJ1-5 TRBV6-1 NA CASSPRGGGNQPQHF TGTGCCAGCAGTCCCCGGGGAGGGGGCAATCAGCCCCAGCATTTT
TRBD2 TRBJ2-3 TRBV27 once CASSLKRDTDTQYF TGTGCCAGCAGTTTAAAGCGGGACACAGATACGCAGTATTTT
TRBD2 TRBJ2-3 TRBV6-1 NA CASSAGTSGRTDTQYF TGTGCCAGCAGTGCCGGGACTAGCGGGAGAACAGATACGCAGTATTTT
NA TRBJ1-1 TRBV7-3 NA CASRGRGSTEAFF TGTGCCAGCAGGGGTAGAGGATCCACTGAAGCTTTCTTT